The 27 T cell receptor beta chains below all came from one sample that was sequenced in a study of human T cells and chemical hapten exposure. MiXCR, run by TCRdb on the RACE reads, gives a single entry per CDR3 protein. This table holds 65,000 to 95,000 distinct CDR3 sequences, 10% to 15% found once. The time point denotes: patch test 1, 2 weeks after DPC sensitization. Treatment in this sample: therapeutic diphenylcyclopropenone sensitization with weekly scalp DPC. Source: whole blood, taken in connection with sensitization to the hapten diphenylcyclopropenone (DPC). Receptors were obtained from an older woman with alopecia areata. Some clones in this sample may be carry-over from other donors' samples.

Notes on this clonotype: This clone may be a read error of a much larger clone one base away. The genes are TRBV7-9 and TRBJ1-1; 7 bases agree with TRBD1. Trimming at V came to 7 bases and at J to 6 bases, leaving 8 bases not matched to a gene. Germline CDR1 reads SEHNR; CDR2 reads FQNEAQ (reference sequence). The CDR3 is 13 residues long. The CDR3 loop reads CASNELTGSEAFF. The CDR3 nucleotides read TGTGCCAGCAACGAATTGACAGGGTCTGAAGCTTTCTTT.

This clonotype was counted many times. The CDR3 spells CASSLGERGLFF. For the CDR3, the DNA is TGTGCCAGCAGCTTAGGGGAGAGAGGGCTGTTTTTT. The J gene is TRBJ1-4, the V gene TRBV7-9; no clear D. CDR3 length equals 12 residues. The ends were cut back, 1 base at V and 14 bases at J, with 11 bases in the middle. Germline CDR1 is SEHNR and CDR2 is FQNEAQ (reference sequence).

This clonotype was recorded many times. The genes are TRBV11-2 and TRBJ2-3; no definite D call. The CDR3 has 12 amino acids. V dropped 5 bases and J dropped 6 bases, with 9 bases sitting between them. The germline gives CDR1 SGHAT, CDR2 FQNNGV. This CDR3 reads CASSANYDTQYF. The CDR3 DNA reads TGTGCCAGCAGCGCCAACTACGATACGCAGTATTTT.

This clonotype appeared a few times. This chain uses TRBV19 with TRBJ2-2; 14 positions match TRBD2. The V segment lost 6 bases and the J segment 1 base; nucleotides outside the gene matches: 7. Germline values: CDR1 LNHDA, CDR2 SQIVND (reference sequence). The CDR3 is 18 residues long. The CDR3 reads CASRIGLAGGQNTGELFF. The CDR3 DNA reads as TGTGCCAGTAGGATTGGACTAGCGGGGGGTCAGAACACCGGGGAGCTGTTTTTT.

The rearrangement joins TRBV20-1 to TRBJ2-1; 10 bases align to TRBD1. This CDR3 has 14 residues. The ends lost 5 bases at V and 6 bases at J; junction bases unmatched: 7. CDR1 DFQATT and CDR2 SNEGSKA come from the germline V gene (reference sequence). The CDR3 loop reads CSAFGTGVGNEQFF. Written as DNA, the CDR3 is TGCAGTGCTTTTGGGACAGGGGTGGGCAATGAGCAGTTCTTC.

The chain carries TRBV19 and TRBJ1-5; TRBD1 might be the D (5 bases). The germline gives CDR1 LNHDA, CDR2 SQIVND (reference sequence). This CDR3 is built from 14 residues. Deletions cut 7 bases from V and 1 base from J, with 11 bases between. The CDR3, as DNA: TGTGCCAGTAACCGGGACCAAAGCAATCAGCCCCAGCATTTT. Its translation is CASNRDQSNQPQHF.

The V and J genes are TRBV29-1 and TRBJ2-3; D may match TRBD1 or TRBD2 (6 bases each). V dropped 3 bases and J dropped 4 bases, with 14 bases sitting between them. The CDR3 sequence is 14 residues long. The germline gives CDR1 SQVTM, CDR2 ANQGSEA. The CDR3 coding sequence is TGCAGCGTTGAGGGGGGCCTTCAGGCAGATACGCAGTATTTT. Amino acid sequence: CSVEGGLQADTQYF.

This clonotype was seen repeatedly, ten times or more. This sequence joins TRBV7-3 and TRBJ2-1, with 10 nucleotides matching TRBD2. Germline CDR1 and CDR2: SGHTA and FQGTGA. The V gene end was trimmed by 1 base and the J gene end by 9 bases; junction bases not matched to a gene: 12. CDR3 length equals 17 residues. The CDR3 DNA reads as TGTGCCAGCAGCTTAAACACTATCCCTAGCGGGGGAGGTGAGCAGTTCTTC. Its protein is CASSLNTIPSGGGEQFF.

The CDR3 DNA is TGCAGCGTTGATCAACTCGACCGGGGGGGCACAGATACGCAGTATTTT. Translated, it gives CSVDQLDRGGTDTQYF. The genes are TRBV29-1 and TRBJ2-3; 7 bases map to TRBD2. Germline loops: CDR1 SQVTM, CDR2 ANQGSEA. This CDR3 is 16 amino acids long. V dropped 3 bases and J dropped 1; count of bases not matched to a gene: 10.

At least ten counts were recorded for this clonotype. The chain recombines TRBV12-3 or TRBV12-4 with TRBJ2-1; TRBD2 matches 7 bases. CDR3 length: 13 residues. The ends lost 9 bases at V and 6 bases at J; junction bases unmatched: 8. The chain's CDR3 is CASTYRGGNEQFF. In DNA, the CDR3 is TGTGCCAGTACCTACCGCGGGGGCAATGAGCAGTTCTTC.

This sequence joins TRBV29-1 and TRBJ2-7, with TRBD1 matching 10 bases. This CDR3 contains 15 residues. Germline V gives CDR1 SQVTM, CDR2 ANQGSEA. The V segment lost 7 bases and the J segment 5 bases; nucleotides outside the gene matches: 14. CDR3: CSASGTGAFLHEQYF. The CDR3 nucleotides are TGCAGCGCATCGGGGACAGGGGCTTTTCTCCACGAGCAGTACTTC.

This clonotype was counted at least ten times. The V gene is TRBV11-2, the J gene TRBJ1-6; no clear D gene. The V and J ends lost 1 base and 5 bases respectively, with 9 bases between them. Germline V lookup: CDR1 SGHAT, CDR2 FQNNGV. There are 15 residues in the CDR3. This CDR3 reads CASSLAGHDNSPLHF. CDR3 DNA: TGTGCCAGCAGCTTAGCCGGGCATGATAATTCACCCCTCCACTTT.

In its sample, this clonotype was seen many times. The rearrangement joins TRBV20-1 to TRBJ2-7; D is perhaps TRBD1 or TRBD2 (6 bases each). V lost 6 bases and J 4 bases, leaving 31 bases between the germline ends. CDR3 size: 18 residues. Germline V gives CDR1 DFQATT, CDR2 SNEGSKA (reference sequence). CDR3 DNA: TGCAGTGCCAAGGAGGGCAAACAGGGAAATCCCCCTAGTTACGAGCAGTACTTC. This translates into CSAKEGKQGNPPSYEQYF.

This clonotype was recorded at least ten times. This chain connects TRBV7-6 to TRBJ1-5; the D gene is possibly TRBD1 (5 bases). CDR1 and CDR2 from the germline V gene are SGHVS and FNYEAQ. The ends were cut back, 0 bases at V and 3 bases at J, with 12 bases in the middle. The CDR3 is made up of 16 amino acids. The CDR3 is CASSLARGIDNQPQHF. CDR3 nucleotide sequence: TGTGCCAGCAGCTTAGCCCGGGGGATAGACAATCAGCCCCAGCATTTT.

This clonotype was observed at least ten times. The chain combines TRBV6-1 with TRBJ2-7, with a tentative D call TRBD1 (6 bases). The CDR3 sequence is 14 residues long. Germline-derived CDR1 and CDR2 are MNHNS and SASEGT. With 6 bases removed from V and 4 bases from J, the gap between germline ends came to 16 bases. Here the CDR3 reads CASRAQGSRYEQYF. The DNA of the CDR3 is TGTGCCAGCAGGGCACAGGGATCACGGTACGAGCAGTACTTC.

Ten or more counts support this clonotype. The chain employs TRBV7-9 and TRBJ2-1; 8 bases are shared with TRBD2. Germline V gene data show CDR1 as SEHNR and CDR2 as FQNEAQ (reference sequence). The CDR3 spans 16 residues. After removal of 4 bases from V and 6 bases from J, the junction contained 11 bases not matched to a gene. The CDR3 protein is CASSSRGGPKSNEQFF. The DNA for the CDR3 is TGTGCCAGCAGCTCCCGCGGGGGGCCTAAAAGCAATGAGCAGTTCTTC.

This clonotype was counted ten times or more. The chain combines TRBV5-1 with TRBJ1-1; D ambiguous. CDR1 is SGHRS and CDR2 is YFSETQ in the germline V gene. The CDR3 consists of 14 residues. Trimming removed 3 bases from V and 4 bases from J, with 13 bases in between. The CDR3 here is CASSWTPEVTEAFF. The DNA of the CDR3 is TGCGCCAGCAGCTGGACCCCCGAGGTCACTGAAGCTTTCTTT.

In this sample, this clonotype turned up many times. The chain uses TRBV10-2 and TRBJ1-6; D unresolved. CDR3 length: 15 residues. Per the germline V gene, CDR1 is WSHSY and CDR2 is SAAADI. Deletions cut 4 bases from V and 3 bases from J, with 10 bases between. CDR3 nucleotides: TGCGCCAGCAGTGTGGCTGAGAGCTATAATTCACCCCTCCACTTT. As protein: CASSVAESYNSPLHF.

Turning to this clonotype: It may be a read error: a sequence one base away is much more abundant. The rearrangement uses TRBV3-1 and TRBJ1-2; no reliable D call. The CDR3 extends over 13 amino acids. The V gene's germline CDR1 is LGHDT and CDR2 YNNKEL (reference sequence). Written as DNA, the CDR3 is TGTGCCAGCAACCAAGCCAACCTTGGGGGCTACACCTTC. This gives the protein CASNQANLGGYTF.

Many counts were recorded for this clonotype. This chain joins TRBV5-4 and TRBJ2-2; D unclear. There are 14 residues in the CDR3. V was cut by 1 base and J by 0 bases, with 4 bases left in between. Germline CDR1 reads SGHNT; CDR2 reads YYREEE (reference sequence). This CDR3 is CASSLTSNTGELFF. CDR3 in DNA: TGTGCCAGCAGCTTGACTTCGAACACCGGGGAGCTGTTTTTT.

The V and J genes are TRBV10-3 and TRBJ2-1; the match to TRBD1 covers 7 bases. The trim removed 7 bases at V and 6 bases at J, leaving 9 bases unmatched. Germline V gene lookup returns CDR1 ENHRY and CDR2 SYGVKD. The CDR3 is 14 residues long. The CDR3 coding sequence is TGTGCCATCACCAGCCCCCCAGGGGGCAATGAGCAGTTCTTC. It is translated as CAITSPPGGNEQFF.

This clonotype has at least ten counts. The rearrangement joins TRBV7-2 to TRBJ1-3, with D possibly TRBD1 on 5 matching bases. The V gene lost 5 bases and the J gene lost 0 bases, with 11 bases spanning the gap. The CDR3 is 15 residues long. Germline V gives CDR1 SGHTA, CDR2 FQGNSA. The CDR3 region has the DNA TGTGCCAGCAGCAGGGTTGGGGGCTCTGGAAACACCATATATTTT. Its translation: CASSRVGGSGNTIYF. Full variable domain (rest looked up from reference TRBV7-2 and TRBJ1-3): GAGVSQSPSNKVTEKGKDVELRCDPISGHTALYWYRQSLGQGLEFLIYFQGNSAPDKSGLPSDRFSAERTGGSVSTLTIQRTQQEDSAVYLCASSRVGGSGNTIYFGEGSWLTVV.

Many counts were recorded for this clonotype. This chain uses TRBV6-6 with TRBJ1-1, with 12 bases aligning to TRBD1. The V gene's germline CDR1 is MNHNY and CDR2 SVGAGI (reference sequence). This CDR3 is built from 17 residues. J was trimmed by 5 bases and V by 5 bases; bases with no gene match: 12. In DNA form, the CDR3 reads TGTGCCAGCAGTCGGGACAGGGGGCCTCGAGGATCTACTGAAGCTTTCTTT. Translating it yields CASSRDRGPRGSTEAFF.

This clonotype has more than one count but fewer than ten. V and J are TRBV7-9 and TRBJ1-2, with TRBD1 matching over 9 bases. CDR3 length equals 14 residues. Germline-derived CDR1 and CDR2 are SEHNR and FQNEAQ (reference sequence). V lost 3 bases and J lost 6; bases outside the gene matches: 5. In nucleotides, the CDR3 is TGTGCCAGCAGCTTTTGGACAGGGGCCGATGGCTACACCTTC. The encoded protein is CASSFWTGADGYTF.

In the case of this clonotype: Germline is not matched at one junction end, which may reflect a read error. This chain connects TRBV7-3 to TRBJ2-2, with unresolved D. Germline V gives CDR1 SGHTA, CDR2 FQGTGA. This CDR3 contains 15 residues. This chain's CDR3 is CVSSLSNLVTGELFF. Here the CDR3 DNA reads TGTGTCAGCAGCTTAAGCAACCTGGTCACCGGGGAGCTGTTTTTT. Supplemented by reference TRBV7-3 and TRBJ2-2, the full variable domain reads GAGVSQTPSNKVTEKGKYVELRCDPISGHTALYWYRQSLGQGPEFLIYFQGTGAADDSGLPNDRFFAVRPEGSVSTLKIQRTERGDSAVYLCVSSLSNLVTGELFFGEGSRLTVL.

The V and J genes are TRBV3-1 and TRBJ2-7; D call uncertain. V lost 4 bases to trimming and J lost 3 bases, with 4 bases between them. Germline V gives CDR1 LGHDT, CDR2 YNNKEL (reference sequence). The CDR3 covers 11 residues. CDR3 region: CASSRYYEQYF. In nucleotides, the CDR3 is TGTGCCAGCAGCCGTTACTACGAGCAGTACTTC.

The chain combines TRBV18 with TRBJ1-1, with no clear D. Per germline, CDR1 KGHSH and CDR2 LQKENI. The CDR3 length is 13 residues. The ends were cut back, 6 bases at V and 1 base at J, with 9 bases in the middle. CDR3: CASSPTPNTEAFF. CDR3 bases: TGTGCCAGCTCCCCAACACCGAACACTGAAGCTTTCTTT.